This entry concerns a single TCR beta chain. What it recognizes is unknown. The data derive from a study of T cells in Graves' hyperthyroidism and ophthalmopathy. Study summary: It was at initial diagnosis, before any treatment, that peripheral blood was collected. Overall study findings and caveats: The authors' 13 V-J model separated ophthalmopathy from stable hyperthyroidism.

What was amplified from RNA transcripts were TCR beta CDR3 regions. The HTBI set primed first-round TCR CDR3 RT-PCR. In TCRdb, the multiplex PCR reads were re-called with MiXCR into one record per CDR3 protein. The sample consists of around 240,000 distinct CDR3 sequences, 16% of them appearing once. V lost 5 bases and J lost 3, with 16 bases in between. This CDR3 has 15 amino acids. Germline CDR1 reads KGHSH; CDR2 reads LQKENI. The TCR sequence derives from a woman aged 18-30 years with Graves' ophthalmopathy. Input material: blood. The rearrangement links TRBV18 to TRBJ1-1; D gene unclear. CDR3: CASSLLGLKDTEAFF. DNA for the CDR3: TGTGCCAGCTCATTACTCGGACTGAAGGACACTGAAGCTTTCTTT.